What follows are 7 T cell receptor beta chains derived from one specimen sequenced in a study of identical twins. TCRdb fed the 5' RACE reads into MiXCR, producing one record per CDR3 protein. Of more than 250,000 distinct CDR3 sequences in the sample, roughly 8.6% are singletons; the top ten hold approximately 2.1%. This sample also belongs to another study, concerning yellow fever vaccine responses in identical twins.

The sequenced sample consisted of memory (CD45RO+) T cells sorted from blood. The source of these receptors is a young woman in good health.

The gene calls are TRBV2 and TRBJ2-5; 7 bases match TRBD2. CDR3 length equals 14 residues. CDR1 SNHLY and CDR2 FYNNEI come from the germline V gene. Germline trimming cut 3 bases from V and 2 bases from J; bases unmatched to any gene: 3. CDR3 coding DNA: TGTGCCAGCAGTGATCGCGGGGGACAAGAGACCCAGTACTTC. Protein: CASSDRGGQETQYF.

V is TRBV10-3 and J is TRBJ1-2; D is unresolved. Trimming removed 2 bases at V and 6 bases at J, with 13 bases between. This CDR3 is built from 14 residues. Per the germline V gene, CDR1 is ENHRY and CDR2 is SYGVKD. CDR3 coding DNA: TGTGCCATCAGTGAGGAATTAAGGGCCCATGGCTACACCTTC. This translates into CAISEELRAHGYTF.

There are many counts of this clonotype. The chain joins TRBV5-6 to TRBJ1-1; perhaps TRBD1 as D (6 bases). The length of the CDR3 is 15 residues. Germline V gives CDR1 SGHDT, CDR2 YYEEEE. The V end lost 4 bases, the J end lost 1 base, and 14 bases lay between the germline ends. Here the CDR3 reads CASSLRGGGNTEAFF. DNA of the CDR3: TGTGCCAGCAGCCTCAGGGGAGGGGGGAACACTGAAGCTTTCTTT. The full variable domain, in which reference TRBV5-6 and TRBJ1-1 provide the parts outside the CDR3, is DAGVTQSPTHLIKTRGQQVTLRCSPKSGHDTVSWYQQALGQGPQFIFQYYEEEERQRGNFPDRFSGHQFPNYSSELNVNALLLGDSALYLCASSLRGGGNTEAFFGQGTRLTVV.

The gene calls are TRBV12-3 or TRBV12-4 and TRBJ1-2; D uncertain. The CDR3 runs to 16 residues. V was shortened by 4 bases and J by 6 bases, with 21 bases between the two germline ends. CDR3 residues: CASSSGVRAEVDGYTF. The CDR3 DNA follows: TGTGCCAGCAGTTCTGGGGTGAGAGCTGAAGTGGATGGCTACACCTTC.

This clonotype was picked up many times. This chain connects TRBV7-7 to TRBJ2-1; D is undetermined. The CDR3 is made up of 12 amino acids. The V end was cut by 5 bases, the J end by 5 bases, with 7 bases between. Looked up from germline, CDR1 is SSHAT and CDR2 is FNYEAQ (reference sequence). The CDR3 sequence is CASSGNDNEQFF. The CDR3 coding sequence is TGTGCCAGCAGCGGCAACGACAATGAGCAGTTCTTC.

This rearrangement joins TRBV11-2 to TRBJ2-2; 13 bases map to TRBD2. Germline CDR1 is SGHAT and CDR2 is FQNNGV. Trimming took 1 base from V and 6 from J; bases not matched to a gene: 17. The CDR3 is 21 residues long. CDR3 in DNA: TGTGCCAGCAGCTTAGGGGGCGCTCCGGGACTAGCGGGAACCCGAGCCGGGGAGCTGTTTTTT. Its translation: CASSLGGAPGLAGTRAGELFF. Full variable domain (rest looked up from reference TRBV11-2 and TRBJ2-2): EAGVAQSPRYKIIEKRQSVAFWCNPISGHATLYWYQQILGQGPKLLIQFQNNGVVDDSQLPKDRFSAERLKGVDSTLKIQPAKLEDSAVYLCASSLGGAPGLAGTRAGELFFGEGSRLTVL.

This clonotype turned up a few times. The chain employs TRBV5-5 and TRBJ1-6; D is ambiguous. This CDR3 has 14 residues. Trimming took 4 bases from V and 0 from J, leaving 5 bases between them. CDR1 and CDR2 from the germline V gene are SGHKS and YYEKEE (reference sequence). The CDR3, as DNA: TGTGCCAGCAGCGCAGGCTCCTATAATTCACCCCTCCACTTT. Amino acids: CASSAGSYNSPLHF.